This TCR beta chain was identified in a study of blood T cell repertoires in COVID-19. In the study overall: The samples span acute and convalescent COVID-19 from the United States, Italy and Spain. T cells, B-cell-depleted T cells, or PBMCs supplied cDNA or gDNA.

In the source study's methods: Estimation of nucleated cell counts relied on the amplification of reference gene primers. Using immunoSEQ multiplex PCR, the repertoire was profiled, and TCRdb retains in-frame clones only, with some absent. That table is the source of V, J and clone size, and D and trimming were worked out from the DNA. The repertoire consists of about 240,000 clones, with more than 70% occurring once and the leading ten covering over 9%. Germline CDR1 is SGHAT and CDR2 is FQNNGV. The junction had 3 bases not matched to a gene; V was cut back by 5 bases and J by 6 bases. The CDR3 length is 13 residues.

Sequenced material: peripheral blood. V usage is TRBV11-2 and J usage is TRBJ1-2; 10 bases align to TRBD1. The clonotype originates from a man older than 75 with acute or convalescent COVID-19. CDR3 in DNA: TGTGCCAGCAGCCAGGGACAGGGGCATGGCTACACCTTC. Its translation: CASSQGQGHGYTF.